This entry features one T cell receptor beta chain sequence. Its antigen is still unknown. Germline V CDR1 and CDR2: SGDLS, YYNGEE. The CDR3 has 16 residues. The V and J ends lost 0 bases and 3 bases, in that order; junction bases with no gene match: 7. Generated by immunoSEQ multiplex PCR, the TCRdb table keeps only in-frame clones and is missing some. The sample has over 45,000 clones; over 85% are singletons. This sample was taken from a study of cytomegalovirus exposure and HLA in healthy donors. Findings of the study overall: The tendency of first-cohort TCR clusters to co-occur in the 120 or so validation repertoires was identified by a subsequent analysis. The study put 150 or so TCR beta chains on its list as cytomegalovirus-associated. Accounts indicate the classifier identified cytomegalovirus status with strong specificity and sensitivity.

These donors were members of the roughly 120-subject validation cohort, a group separate from the approximately 680-subject first cohort. This TCR was sampled from a man between 18 and 35 years old in good health and CMV-seronegative. V usage is TRBV9 and J usage is TRBJ2-5, with TRBD2 matching 8 bases. The sequencing input was PBMCs. CDR3 DNA sequence: TGTGCCAGCAGCGTAGACGGGCTAGCGGGCAAAGAGACCCAGTACTTC. Translation gives CASSVDGLAGKETQYF. Filled out from reference TRBV9 and TRBJ2-5, the complete variable domain reads DSGVTQTPKHLITATGQRVTLRCSPRSGDLSVYWYQQSLDQGLQFLIQYYNGEERAKGNILERFSAQQFPDLHSELNLSSLELGDSALYFCASSVDGLAGKETQYFGPGTRLLVL.